The 6 T cell receptor beta chains in this list originate from one sample, sequenced in a study of T cells in Graves' hyperthyroidism and ophthalmopathy. Amplification of TCR beta CDR3 regions used RNA as the template. Initially, a first-round RT-PCR of the TCR CDR3 employed the HTBI primer set. TCRdb reprocessed the multiplex PCR reads with MiXCR, giving one entry per CDR3 protein. The sample includes about 720,000 distinct CDR3 sequences, less than 20% of them seen just once. Sequenced sample: blood. Receptor source: a man aged 18-30 years with Graves' hyperthyroidism.

Of note for this clonotype: The junction departs from germline at one end; a sequencing error may be responsible. The chain joins TRBV27 to TRBJ2-7; tentative D call: TRBD2 (6 bases). Germline V gene data show CDR1 as MNHEY and CDR2 as SMNVEV (reference sequence). CDR3 size: 14 residues. DNA for the CDR3: TGTGCCAACAGTTTAAGAGGCGGGACGTACGAGCAGTACTTC. It codes for CANSLRGGTYEQYF.

This clonotype was found many times. V and J are TRBV6-1 and TRBJ1-4; no reliable D call. V was clipped by 3 bases and J by 7 bases, with 12 bases between them. The germline CDR1 and CDR2 sequences are MNHNS and SASEGT. This CDR3 is 14 amino acids long. The CDR3 loop reads CASSETESVEKLFF. The DNA of the CDR3 is TGTGCCAGCAGTGAGACGGAAAGCGTTGAAAAACTGTTTTTT.

The chain uses TRBV7-8 and TRBJ1-2; possible D gene TRBD1, 5 bases. Per the germline V gene, CDR1 is SGHVS and CDR2 is FQNEAQ. Trimming took 2 bases from V and 1 from J, leaving 11 bases between them. This CDR3 has 15 amino acids. CDR3 sequence reads: CASSLWGRSNYGYTF. The CDR3 DNA reads as TGTGCCAGCAGCTTATGGGGCAGGAGTAACTATGGCTACACCTTC.

This clonotype was seen only a few times. The J gene is TRBJ1-2, the V gene TRBV30; 8 bases agree with TRBD1. This CDR3 comprises 15 residues. The V segment lost 3 bases and the J segment 4 bases; nucleotides outside the gene matches: 10. The germline CDR1 and CDR2 sequences are GTSNPN and SVGIG (reference sequence). As DNA, the CDR3 is TGTGCCTGGAGGAGAGCTCGGGACAGGAGCTATGGCTACACCTTC. Translating gives CAWRRARDRSYGYTF.

In this sample, this clonotype turned up once. The chain joins TRBV7-9 to TRBJ2-3, with D perhaps matching TRBD1 (5 bases). V lost 1 base to trimming and J lost 2 bases, with 7 bases between them. Germline loops: CDR1 SEHNR, CDR2 FQNEAQ (reference sequence). CDR3 size: 14 residues. The CDR3 sequence: CASSLEDNTDTQYF. Written as DNA, the CDR3 is TGTGCCAGCAGCTTAGAGGACAACACAGATACGCAGTATTTT.

This chain uses TRBV18 with TRBJ1-5; tentatively, D is TRBD1 (5 bases). Between the trimmed V and J ends, which lost 2 bases and 6 bases, there was a span of 11 bases. This CDR3 region has 14 residues. The germline V gene has CDR1 KGHSH and CDR2 LQKENI. In nucleotides, the CDR3 is TGTGCCAGCTCACCAGGGGCGGCGGGTCAGCCCCAGCATTTT. It yields the protein CASSPGAAGQPQHF.